Listed below are T cell receptor beta chains from one sample, sequenced in a study of blood T cell repertoires in COVID-19. TCRdb keeps only in-frame clones here, not all; method: immunoSEQ multiplex PCR. Of roughly 250,000 clones listed, about 85% are singletons. The sequenced sample consisted of peripheral blood. Receptors originate from a man aged 40-50 years with acute or convalescent COVID-19. Both conserved end residues are part of each CDR3. The order of the fields is D gene, V gene, J gene, CDR3 protein. D genes are given only for firm matches.

>-|TRBV19|TRBJ1-1
CASSIIRNTEAFF
>TRBD1|TRBV30|TRBJ1-1
CAWSRDRGTEAFF
>-|TRBV30|TRBJ1-4
CAWSGGAVEKLFF
>-|TRBV5-1|TRBJ2-3
CASSLERGTDTQYF
>TRBD2|TRBV6-5|TRBJ2-1
CASSYLAGDYNEQFF
>-|TRBV5-1|TRBJ1-1
CASRIENTEAFF
>-|TRBV7-9|TRBJ1-1
CASSLGRMNTEAFF
>-|TRBV7-2|TRBJ1-2
CASSLEGSNYGYTF
>TRBD1|TRBV29-1|TRBJ1-2
CSVGTGAYGYTF
>-|TRBV5-1|TRBJ1-4
CASSIGQNEKLFF
>-|TRBV18|TRBJ2-3
CASSPLASLAGPRQYF
>TRBD1|TRBV7-9|TRBJ1-1
CASSGTGTGDTEAFF
>-|TRBV9|TRBJ2-5
CASSVEDSPQETQYF
>-|TRBV15|TRBJ2-5
CATSTHLGQGGETQYF
>-|TRBV25-1|TRBJ2-7
CASSEGGARHEQYF
>-|TRBV4-3|TRBJ2-2
CASSQDWAGRELFF
>-|TRBV4-2|TRBJ2-3
CASSQDVFTDTQYF
>-|TRBV7-2|TRBJ2-1
CATAFYNEQFF
>-|TRBV7-2|TRBJ1-2
CASSPEEAASGYTF
>-|TRBV7-3|TRBJ2-5
CASSFLAEETQYF
>TRBD2|TRBV3-1/TRBV3-2|TRBJ2-7
CASSQVLAGGAPTYEQYF
>TRBD1|TRBV18|TRBJ2-3
CASSPPLGQGVLPDTQYF
>-|TRBV2|TRBJ1-3
CASSGETGYSGNTIYF
>TRBD1|TRBV7-6|TRBJ1-6
CASSLVTGGVGSPLHF
>TRBD1|TRBV3-1/TRBV3-2|TRBJ1-6
CASSQERTGYSPLHF
>TRBD2|TRBV7-3|TRBJ2-3
CASSSNGRGFTDTQYF